A selection of T cell receptor beta chains follows, all from one sample in a study of response to subunit inactivated influenza vaccine. A single record per CDR3 protein comes from TCRdb applying MiXCR to the RT-PCR reads. The table lists around 760,000 distinct CDR3 sequences, about 15% of them singletons. The sequencing here drew on PBMCs from blood, taken 14 to 15 days before vaccination. The receptors here all came from a man over 45 who received an inactivated influenza vaccine. CDR3s include the opening cysteine and the closing phenylalanine or tryptophan. A D gene is named only where the DNA matches it firmly. Clone size appears in some rows only: once, few, many, or a class for an expanded clone.

v_call	j_call	clone_size	d_call	cdr3_length	cdr3_aa	cdr3_nt
TRBV29-1	TRBJ2-3	-	TRBD2	15	CSVRRTSGPTDTQYF	TGCAGCGTCCGCCGGACTAGCGGCCCCACAGATACGCAGTATTTT
TRBV24-1	TRBJ2-3	-	-	14	CATSDFGITDTQYF	TGTGCCACCAGTGATTTCGGGATCACAGATACGCAGTATTTT
TRBV12-3/TRBV12-4	TRBJ1-2	-	-	14	CASSLRSTPWGYTF	TGTGCCAGCAGTTTAAGGTCCACACCGTGGGGCTACACCTTC
TRBV2	TRBJ2-5	few	-	13	CASSDQGSETQYF	TGTGCCAGCAGTGACCAGGGCTCGGAGACCCAGTACTTC
TRBV20-1	TRBJ2-3	-	-	13	CSANGGSTDTQYF	TGCAGTGCTAATGGGGGTAGCACAGATACGCAGTATTTT
TRBV5-4	TRBJ2-3	-	TRBD1	15	CASSKDRGPTDTQYF	TGTGCCAGCAGCAAGGACAGGGGGCCCACAGATACGCAGTATTTT
TRBV9	TRBJ2-5	few	TRBD2	15	CASSTGLAGSETQYF	TGTGCCAGCAGCACCGGACTAGCGGGGTCAGAGACCCAGTACTTC
TRBV19	TRBJ2-3	few	-	15	CASSNRDGYTDTQYF	TGTGCCAGTAGTAACCGGGACGGATACACAGATACGCAGTATTTT
TRBV20-1	TRBJ2-7	many	-	12	CSAREGSYEQYF	TGCAGCGCCCGCGAGGGCTCCTACGAGCAGTACTTC
TRBV27	TRBJ2-7	-	-	14	CASSSSRAYYEQYF	TGTGCCAGCAGTTCCTCTCGGGCTTACTACGAGCAGTACTTC
TRBV20-1	TRBJ2-4	many	-	13	CSADRWPKNIQYF	TGCAGTGCTGATCGATGGCCTAAAAACATTCAGTACTTC
TRBV6-1	TRBJ1-3	-	-	15	CASRELGFPGNTIYF	TGTGCCAGCAGGGAACTGGGTTTCCCGGGAAACACCATATATTTT
TRBV12-3/TRBV12-4	TRBJ1-4	many	-	12	CASSLSAGKLFF	TGTGCCAGCAGTTTATCCGCGGGAAAACTGTTTTTT
TRBV4-2	TRBJ2-1	-	-	13	CASSQDRQYEQFF	TGTGCCAGCAGCCAAGATCGGCAGTATGAGCAGTTCTTC
TRBV5-1	TRBJ2-1	-	-	16	CASSTTDTILKNEQFF	TGCGCCAGCAGCACCACGGACACAATACTCAAGAATGAGCAGTTCTTC
TRBV12-3/TRBV12-4	TRBJ1-1	few	-	13	CASSWGAGTEAFF	TGTGCCAGCAGTTGGGGGGCGGGAACTGAAGCTTTCTTT
TRBV11-1	TRBJ2-5	few	TRBD2	19	CASSPPVGSGNTPSETQYF	TGTGCCAGCAGCCCCCCCGTGGGTAGCGGGAATACGCCGTCAGAGACCCAGTACTTC
TRBV6-2/TRBV6-3	TRBJ2-7	-	TRBD1	15	CASSSEMTGIYEQYF	TGTGCCAGCAGTTCCGAAATGACAGGGATTTACGAGCAGTACTTC